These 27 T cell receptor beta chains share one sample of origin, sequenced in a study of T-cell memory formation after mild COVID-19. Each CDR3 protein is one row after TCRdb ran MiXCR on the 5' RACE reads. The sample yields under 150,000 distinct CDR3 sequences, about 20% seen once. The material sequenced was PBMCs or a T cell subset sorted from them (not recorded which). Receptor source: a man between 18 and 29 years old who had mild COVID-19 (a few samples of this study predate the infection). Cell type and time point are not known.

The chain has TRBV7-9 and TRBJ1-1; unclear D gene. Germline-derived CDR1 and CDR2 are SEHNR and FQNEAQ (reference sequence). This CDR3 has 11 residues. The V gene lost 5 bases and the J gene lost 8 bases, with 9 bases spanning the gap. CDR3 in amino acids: CASSPGSEAFF. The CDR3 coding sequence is TGTGCCAGCAGCCCAGGTTCAGAAGCTTTCTTT.

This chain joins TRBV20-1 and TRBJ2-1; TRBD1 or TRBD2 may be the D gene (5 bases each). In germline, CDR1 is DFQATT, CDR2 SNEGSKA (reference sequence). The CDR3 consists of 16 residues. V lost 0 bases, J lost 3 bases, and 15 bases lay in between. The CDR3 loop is CSARDLGGLYYNEQFF. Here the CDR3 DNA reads TGCAGTGCTAGAGATCTTGGGGGATTATACTACAATGAGCAGTTCTTC.

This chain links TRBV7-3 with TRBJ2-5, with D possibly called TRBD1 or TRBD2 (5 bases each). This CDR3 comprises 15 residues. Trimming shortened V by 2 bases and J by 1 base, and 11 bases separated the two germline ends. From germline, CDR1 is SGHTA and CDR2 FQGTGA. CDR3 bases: TGTGCCAGCAGCTTAGGGGTGGGACCCCAAGAGACCCAGTACTTC. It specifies CASSLGVGPQETQYF.

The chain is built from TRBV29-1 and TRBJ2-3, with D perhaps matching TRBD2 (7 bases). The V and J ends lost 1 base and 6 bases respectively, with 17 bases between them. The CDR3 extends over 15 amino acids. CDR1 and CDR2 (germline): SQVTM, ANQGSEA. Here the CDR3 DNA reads TGCAGCGTTGAAGCAGGGCGGGGGCCCCAGGATACGCAGTATTTT. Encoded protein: CSVEAGRGPQDTQYF.

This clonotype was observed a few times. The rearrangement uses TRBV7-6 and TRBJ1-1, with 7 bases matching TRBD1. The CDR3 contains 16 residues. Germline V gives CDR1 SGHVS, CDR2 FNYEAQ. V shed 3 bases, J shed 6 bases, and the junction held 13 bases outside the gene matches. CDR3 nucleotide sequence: TGTGCCAGCAGCTTGGGAAATGACAGGGTGTCCGCTGAAGCTTTCTTT. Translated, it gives CASSLGNDRVSAEAFF.

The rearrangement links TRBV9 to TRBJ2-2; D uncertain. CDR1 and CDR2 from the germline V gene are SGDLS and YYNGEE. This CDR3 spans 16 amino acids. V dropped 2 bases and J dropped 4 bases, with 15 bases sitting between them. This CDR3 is CASSVIGRESTGELFF. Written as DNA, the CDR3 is TGTGCCAGCAGCGTCATAGGGCGAGAGAGCACCGGGGAGCTGTTTTTT.

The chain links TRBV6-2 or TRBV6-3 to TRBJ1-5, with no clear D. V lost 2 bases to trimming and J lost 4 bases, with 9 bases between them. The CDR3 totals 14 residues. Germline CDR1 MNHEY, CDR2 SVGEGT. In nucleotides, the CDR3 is TGTGCCAGCAGTTACGTAGTGGAGAATCAGCCCCAGCATTTT. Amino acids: CASSYVVENQPQHF.

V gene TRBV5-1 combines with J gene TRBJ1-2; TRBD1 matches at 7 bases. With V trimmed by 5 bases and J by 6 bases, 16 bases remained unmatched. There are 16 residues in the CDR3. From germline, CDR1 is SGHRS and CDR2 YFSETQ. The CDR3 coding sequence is TGCGCCAGCAGGTCCTACTGGGGACAGAGGACGGATGGCTACACCTTC. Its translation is CASRSYWGQRTDGYTF.

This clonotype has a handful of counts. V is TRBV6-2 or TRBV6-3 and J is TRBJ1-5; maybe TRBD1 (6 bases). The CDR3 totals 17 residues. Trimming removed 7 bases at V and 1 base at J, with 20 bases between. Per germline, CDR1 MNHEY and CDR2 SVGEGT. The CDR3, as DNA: TGTGCCAGCACCAACCCCGGGGGGCGTTTGAGCAATCAGCCCCAGCATTTT. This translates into CASTNPGGRLSNQPQHF.

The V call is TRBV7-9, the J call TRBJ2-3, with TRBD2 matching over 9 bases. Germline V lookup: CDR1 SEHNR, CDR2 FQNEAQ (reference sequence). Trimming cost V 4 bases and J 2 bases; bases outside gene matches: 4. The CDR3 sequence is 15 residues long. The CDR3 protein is CASSYSGGTTDTQYF. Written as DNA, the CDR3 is TGTGCCAGCAGCTACAGCGGGGGGACCACAGATACGCAGTATTTT.

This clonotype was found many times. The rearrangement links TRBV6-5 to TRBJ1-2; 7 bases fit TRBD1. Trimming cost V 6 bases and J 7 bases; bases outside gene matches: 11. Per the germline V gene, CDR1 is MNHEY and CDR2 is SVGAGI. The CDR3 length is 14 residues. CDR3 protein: CASSLQGGGSGYTF. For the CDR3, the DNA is TGTGCCAGCAGCCTCCAGGGGGGGGGCTCTGGCTACACCTTC.

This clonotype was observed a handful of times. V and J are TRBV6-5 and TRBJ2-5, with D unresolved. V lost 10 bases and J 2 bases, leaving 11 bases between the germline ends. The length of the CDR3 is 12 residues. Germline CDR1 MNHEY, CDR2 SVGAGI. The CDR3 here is CATRTPQETQYF. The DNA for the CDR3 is TGTGCCACCCGAACCCCTCAAGAGACCCAGTACTTC.

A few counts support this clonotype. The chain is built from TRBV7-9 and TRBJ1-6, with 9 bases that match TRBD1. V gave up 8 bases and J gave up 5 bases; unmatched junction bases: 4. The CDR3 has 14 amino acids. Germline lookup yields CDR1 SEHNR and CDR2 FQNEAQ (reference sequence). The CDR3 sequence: CASSDRGDNSPLHF. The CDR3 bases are TGTGCCAGCTCGGACAGGGGAGATAATTCACCCCTCCACTTT.

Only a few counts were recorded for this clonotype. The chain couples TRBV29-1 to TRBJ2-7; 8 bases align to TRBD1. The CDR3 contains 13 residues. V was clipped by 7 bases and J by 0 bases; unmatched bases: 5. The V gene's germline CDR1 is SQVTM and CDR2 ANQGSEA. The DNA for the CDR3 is TGCAGCGCCCGGGACAGGATCTCCTACGAGCAGTACTTC. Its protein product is CSARDRISYEQYF.

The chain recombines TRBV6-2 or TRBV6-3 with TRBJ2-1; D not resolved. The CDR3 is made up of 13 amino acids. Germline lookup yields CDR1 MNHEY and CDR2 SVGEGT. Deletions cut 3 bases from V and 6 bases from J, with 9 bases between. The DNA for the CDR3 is TGTGCCAGCAGTTATTTTATGGGCAATGAGCAGTTCTTC. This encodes CASSYFMGNEQFF.

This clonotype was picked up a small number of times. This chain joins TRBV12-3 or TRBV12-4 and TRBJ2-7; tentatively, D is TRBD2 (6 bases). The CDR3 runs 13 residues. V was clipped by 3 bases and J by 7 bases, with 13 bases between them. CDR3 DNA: TGTGCCAGCAGTTTCACGGGGGAACGGGAGCAGTACGTC. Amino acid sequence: CASSFTGEREQYV.

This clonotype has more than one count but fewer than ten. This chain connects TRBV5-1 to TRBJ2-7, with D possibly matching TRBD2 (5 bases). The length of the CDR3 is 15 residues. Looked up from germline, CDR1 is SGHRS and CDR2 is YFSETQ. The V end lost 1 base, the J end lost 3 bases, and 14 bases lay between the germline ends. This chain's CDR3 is CASSLLSARDYEQYF. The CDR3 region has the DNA TGCGCCAGCAGCTTGTTGTCAGCGAGGGACTACGAGCAGTACTTC. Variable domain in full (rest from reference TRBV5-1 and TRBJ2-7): KAGVTQTPRYLIKTRGQQVTLSCSPISGHRSVSWYQQTPGQGLQFLFEYFSETQRNKGNFPGRFSGRQFSNSRSEMNVSTLELGDSALYLCASSLLSARDYEQYFGPGTRLTVT.

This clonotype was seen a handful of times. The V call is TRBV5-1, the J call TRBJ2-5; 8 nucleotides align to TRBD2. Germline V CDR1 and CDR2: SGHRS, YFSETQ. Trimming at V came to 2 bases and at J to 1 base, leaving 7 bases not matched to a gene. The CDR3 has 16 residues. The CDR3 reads CASSFSAGDLQETQYF. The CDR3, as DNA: TGCGCCAGCAGCTTCTCAGCGGGGGACCTCCAAGAGACCCAGTACTTC.

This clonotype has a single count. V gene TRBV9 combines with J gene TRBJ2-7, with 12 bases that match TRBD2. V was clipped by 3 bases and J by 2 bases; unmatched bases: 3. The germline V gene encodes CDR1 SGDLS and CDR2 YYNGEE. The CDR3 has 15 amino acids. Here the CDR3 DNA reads TGTGCCAGCAGCGGGGGACTAGCGGGTACCTACGAGCAGTACTTC. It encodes CASSGGLAGTYEQYF.

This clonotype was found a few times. The CDR3 bases are TGTGCCAGCAGTTCGGGGCTTACGCAGTATTTT. Protein sequence: CASSSGLTQYF. The chain combines TRBV6-2 or TRBV6-3 with TRBJ2-3, with D perhaps given as TRBD1 or TRBD2 (5 bases each). Per germline, CDR1 MNHEY and CDR2 SVGEGT. Trimming removed 4 bases at V and 8 bases at J, with 7 bases between. CDR3 length: 11 residues.

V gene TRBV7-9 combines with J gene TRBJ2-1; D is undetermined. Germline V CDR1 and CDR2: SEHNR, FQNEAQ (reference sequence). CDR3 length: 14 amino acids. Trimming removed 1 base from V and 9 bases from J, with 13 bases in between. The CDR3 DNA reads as TGTGCCAGCAGCTTAGAGCTTACGCGAAGTGAGCAGTTCTTC. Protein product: CASSLELTRSEQFF.

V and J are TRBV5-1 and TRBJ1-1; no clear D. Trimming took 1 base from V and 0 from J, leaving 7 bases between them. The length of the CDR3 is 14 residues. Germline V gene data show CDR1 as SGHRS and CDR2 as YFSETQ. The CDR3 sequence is CASSLRNMNTEAFF. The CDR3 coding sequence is TGCGCCAGCAGCTTGCGGAATATGAACACTGAAGCTTTCTTT. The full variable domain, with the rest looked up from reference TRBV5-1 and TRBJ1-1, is KAGVTQTPRYLIKTRGQQVTLSCSPISGHRSVSWYQQTPGQGLQFLFEYFSETQRNKGNFPGRFSGRQFSNSRSEMNVSTLELGDSALYLCASSLRNMNTEAFFGQGTRLTVV.

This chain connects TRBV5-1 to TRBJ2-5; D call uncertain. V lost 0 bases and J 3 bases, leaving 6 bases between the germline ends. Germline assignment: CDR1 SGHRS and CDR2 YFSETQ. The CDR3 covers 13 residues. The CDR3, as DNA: TGCGCCAGCAGCTTGGTGTCAGAAGAGACCCAGTACTTC. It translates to CASSLVSEETQYF.

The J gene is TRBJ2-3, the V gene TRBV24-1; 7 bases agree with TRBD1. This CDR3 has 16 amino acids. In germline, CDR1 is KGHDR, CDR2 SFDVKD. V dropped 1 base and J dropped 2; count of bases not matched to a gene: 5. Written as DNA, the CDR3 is TGTGCCACCAGTGATTTACGCGGACAGGCCACAGATACGCAGTATTTT. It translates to CATSDLRGQATDTQYF.

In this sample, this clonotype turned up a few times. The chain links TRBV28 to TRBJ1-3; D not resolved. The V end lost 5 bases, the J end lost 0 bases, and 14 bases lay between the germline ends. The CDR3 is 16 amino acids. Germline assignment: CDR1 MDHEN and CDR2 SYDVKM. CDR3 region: CASSPPDGLSGNTIYF. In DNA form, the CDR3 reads TGTGCCAGCAGTCCTCCGGACGGCCTCTCTGGAAACACCATATATTTT.

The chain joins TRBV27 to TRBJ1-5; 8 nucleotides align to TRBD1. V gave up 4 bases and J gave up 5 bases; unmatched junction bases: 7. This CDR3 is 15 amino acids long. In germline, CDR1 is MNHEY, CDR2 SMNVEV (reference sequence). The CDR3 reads CASSSSAGGHQPQHF. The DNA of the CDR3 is TGTGCCAGCAGTTCCTCGGCAGGGGGCCATCAGCCCCAGCATTTT.

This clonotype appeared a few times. Written as DNA, the CDR3 is TGTGCCAGCACCCGGGACAGTCGACGCTATGGCTACACCTTC. Translation: CASTRDSRRYGYTF. This sequence joins TRBV2 and TRBJ1-2; TRBD1 aligns across 7 bases. This CDR3 comprises 14 residues. Germline-derived CDR1 and CDR2 are SNHLY and FYNNEI. V was pared by 7 bases and J by 4 bases, with 9 bases of the junction left unmatched.